One sample yielded the 11 T cell receptor beta chains listed below, sequenced in a study of OX40 agonist ivuxolimab in advanced cancers. Sequenced by immunoSEQ multiplex PCR; TCRdb stores in-frame clones only, minus some. The table has tens of thousands of clones, about 89% seen once. The sequencing used CD4+ or CD8+ T cells sorted from blood, collected in a trial of the OX40 agonist ivuxolimab. The receptors derive from an adult with an advanced solid tumor such as melanoma, head and neck, liver or kidney cancer.

CDR3 coding DNA: TGCAGTGCTAGTAGGTCTGGCTACACCTTC. Amino acids: CSASRSGYTF. The chain couples TRBV20-1 to TRBJ1-2, with no clear D. Germline CDR1 reads DFQATT; CDR2 reads SNEGSKA (reference sequence). CDR3 length: 10 amino acids. The V and J ends lost 3 bases and 7 bases respectively, with 6 bases between them.

The chain couples TRBV18 to TRBJ1-2, with D unresolved. CDR1 is KGHSH, CDR2 LQKENI, per germline. Trimming took 0 bases from V and 6 from J, leaving 8 bases between them. This CDR3 contains 13 residues. The CDR3 DNA follows: TGTGCCAGCTCACCACCGTCAGCAGATGGCTACACCTTC. It codes for CASSPPSADGYTF.

The chain uses TRBV7-2 and TRBJ2-1; D is unresolved. The CDR3 totals 15 residues. V lost 1 base and J 4 bases, leaving 11 bases between the germline ends. The germline CDR1 and CDR2 sequences are SGHTA and FQGNSA. Written as DNA, the CDR3 is TGTGCCAGCAGCTTAGATTCCCGACGGTACAATGAGCAGTTCTTC. It encodes CASSLDSRRYNEQFF.

This clone was detected once. J is TRBJ2-7 and V is TRBV19; D might be TRBD2 (6 bases). The V gene lost 0 bases and the J gene lost 4 bases, with 13 bases spanning the gap. The CDR3 length is 15 residues. Looked up from germline, CDR1 is LNHDA and CDR2 is SQIVND (reference sequence). CDR3 sequence: CASSIEGTAAYEQYF. The CDR3 nucleotides read TGTGCCAGTAGTATAGAAGGGACTGCAGCTTACGAGCAGTACTTC.

V is TRBV7-8 and J is TRBJ2-7; D is unresolved. The ends were cut back, 0 bases at V and 2 bases at J, with 5 bases in the middle. This CDR3 is built from 13 residues. Germline CDR1 reads SGHVS; CDR2 reads FQNEAQ. The CDR3 is CASSLAETYEQYF. The CDR3 DNA is TGTGCCAGCAGCTTAGCTGAGACCTACGAGCAGTACTTC.

This chain joins TRBV9 and TRBJ2-6; a weak D match, TRBD2 (5 bases). CDR1 SGDLS and CDR2 YYNGEE come from the germline V gene. Trimming removed 0 bases from V and 10 bases from J, with 20 bases in between. CDR3 length: 17 amino acids. CDR3 region: CASSVDSPEGVLNVLTF. The DNA of the CDR3 is TGTGCCAGCAGCGTAGACTCCCCTGAGGGAGTTCTTAACGTCCTGACTTTC.

The chain employs TRBV19 and TRBJ2-5; no firm D call. This CDR3 has 15 amino acids. The V gene's germline CDR1 is LNHDA and CDR2 SQIVND (reference sequence). V dropped 4 bases and J dropped 5 bases, with 17 bases sitting between them. This chain's CDR3 is CASSTRTEALETQYF. DNA of the CDR3: TGTGCCAGTAGTACCCGGACCGAAGCCTTGGAGACCCAGTACTTC.

The chain has TRBV20-1 and TRBJ2-3; no firm D call. CDR1 and CDR2 (germline): DFQATT, SNEGSKA (reference sequence). V was cut by 1 base and J by 5 bases, with 4 bases left in between. CDR3 length: 11 residues. The DNA of the CDR3 is TGCAGTGCTAGAGTAGTAGATACGCAGTATTTT. Translating gives CSARVVDTQYF.

CDR3 in DNA: TGTGCCAGGGGGGACCCTCAGACCCAGTACTTC. It yields the protein CARGDPQTQYF. J is TRBJ2-5 and V is TRBV2; tentatively, D is TRBD1 or TRBD2 (5 bases each). Germline-derived CDR1 and CDR2 are SNHLY and FYNNEI. CDR3 length: 11 amino acids. Trimming shortened V by 9 bases and J by 6 bases, and 11 bases separated the two germline ends.

The V and J genes are TRBV5-1 and TRBJ1-4, with D unclear. Germline V gives CDR1 SGHRS, CDR2 YFSETQ. The CDR3 consists of 17 residues. The germline V and J ends were trimmed by 4 bases and 0 bases, with 16 bases remaining between them. The CDR3 protein is CASSNTGMTTTNEKLFF. The CDR3 DNA follows: TGCGCCAGCAGCAACACGGGGATGACTACAACTAATGAAAAACTGTTTTTT. The variable domain in full, with the rest retrieved from reference TRBV5-1 and TRBJ1-4, is KAGVTQTPRYLIKTRGQQVTLSCSPISGHRSVSWYQQTPGQGLQFLFEYFSETQRNKGNFPGRFSGRQFSNSRSEMNVSTLELGDSALYLCASSNTGMTTTNEKLFFGSGTQLSVL.

The V gene is TRBV4-1, the J gene TRBJ1-2, with TRBD1 matching over 10 bases. The V segment lost 3 bases and the J segment 3 bases; nucleotides outside the gene matches: 7. Germline V lookup: CDR1 MGHRA, CDR2 YSYEKL. CDR3 size: 16 residues. The DNA of the CDR3 is TGCGCCAGCAGCCAGCCGGGACAGGGGACTTACTATGGCTACACCTTC. This translates into CASSQPGQGTYYGYTF.